This T cell receptor (beta chain) was profiled in a study of blood T cell repertoires in COVID-19. Study context: Samples representing acute and convalescent COVID-19 were sourced from the United States, Italy and Spain.

V lost 3 bases and J lost 7, with 19 bases in between. CDR3 length: 16 residues. Germline V gene sequence: CDR1 ENHRY, CDR2 SYGVKD. Participants spanned ages roughly 18 to 95 years and resided in about two dozen US areas. The study counted Cohort 3 donors as recovered given two negative PCRs, clearance, or symptom resolution. Per the authors' pipeline: The authors estimated nucleated cell counts from reference gene primer amplification. Assay: immunoSEQ multiplex PCR; the TCRdb copy retains only in-frame clones and omits some. The V and J calls and the clone size are those of that table, but D and trimming were determined from the DNA. Of 290,000 or so clones listed, 75% to 95% are singletons.

V gene TRBV10-3 combines with J gene TRBJ2-1; D might be TRBD2 (6 bases). The clonotype was recovered from a woman in her 30s who had recovered from COVID-19. Source material: PBMCs or T cells enriched from blood (not recorded which). The CDR3 nucleotides read TGTGCCATCAGTGACAGTCAACGGGGGTTGGGGAATGAGCAGTTCTTC. Residues: CAISDSQRGLGNEQFF.